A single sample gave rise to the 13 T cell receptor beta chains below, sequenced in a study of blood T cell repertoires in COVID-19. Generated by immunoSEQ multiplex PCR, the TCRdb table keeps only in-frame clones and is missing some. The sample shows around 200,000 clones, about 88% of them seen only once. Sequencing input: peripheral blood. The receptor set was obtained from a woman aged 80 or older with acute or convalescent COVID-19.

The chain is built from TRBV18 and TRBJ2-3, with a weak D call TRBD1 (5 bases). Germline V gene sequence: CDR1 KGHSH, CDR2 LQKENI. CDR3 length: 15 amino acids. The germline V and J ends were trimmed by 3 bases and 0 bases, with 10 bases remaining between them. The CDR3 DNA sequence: TGTGCCAGCTCACCTAGGACAACTAGCACAGATACGCAGTATTTT. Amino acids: CASSPRTTSTDTQYF.

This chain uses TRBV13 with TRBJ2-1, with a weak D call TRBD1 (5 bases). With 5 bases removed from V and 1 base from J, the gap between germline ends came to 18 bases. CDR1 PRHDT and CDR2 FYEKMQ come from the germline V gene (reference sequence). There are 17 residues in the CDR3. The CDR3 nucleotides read TGTGCCAGCAGCCAACGGGCAGGACATAAATCCTACAATGAGCAGTTCTTC. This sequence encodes CASSQRAGHKSYNEQFF.

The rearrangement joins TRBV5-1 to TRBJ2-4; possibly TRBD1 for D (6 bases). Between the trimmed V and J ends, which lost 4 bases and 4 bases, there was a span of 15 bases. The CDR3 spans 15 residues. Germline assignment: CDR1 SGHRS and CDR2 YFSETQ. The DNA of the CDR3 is TGCGCCAGCAGCACGGGACAACTTATTAAAAACATTCAGTACTTC. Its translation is CASSTGQLIKNIQYF.

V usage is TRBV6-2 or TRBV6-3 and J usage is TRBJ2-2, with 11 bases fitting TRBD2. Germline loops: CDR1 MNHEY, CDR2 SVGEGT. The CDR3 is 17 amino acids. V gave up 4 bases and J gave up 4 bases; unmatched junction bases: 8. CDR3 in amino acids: CASSFPRLAGTTGELFF. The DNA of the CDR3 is TGTGCCAGCAGTTTCCCGAGACTAGCGGGGACCACCGGGGAGCTGTTTTTT.

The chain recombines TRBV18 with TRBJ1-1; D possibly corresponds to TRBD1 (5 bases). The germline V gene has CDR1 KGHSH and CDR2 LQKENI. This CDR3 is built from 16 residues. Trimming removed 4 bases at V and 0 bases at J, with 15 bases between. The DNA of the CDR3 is TGTGCCAGCTCACAAATACAGGCTATCATGAACACTGAAGCTTTCTTT. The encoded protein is CASSQIQAIMNTEAFF.

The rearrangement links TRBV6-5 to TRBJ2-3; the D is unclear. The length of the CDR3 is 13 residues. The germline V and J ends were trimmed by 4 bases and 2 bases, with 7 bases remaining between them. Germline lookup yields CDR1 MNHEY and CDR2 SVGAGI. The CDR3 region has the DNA TGTGCCAGCAGTTCGGGTTTCACAGATACGCAGTATTTT. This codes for CASSSGFTDTQYF.

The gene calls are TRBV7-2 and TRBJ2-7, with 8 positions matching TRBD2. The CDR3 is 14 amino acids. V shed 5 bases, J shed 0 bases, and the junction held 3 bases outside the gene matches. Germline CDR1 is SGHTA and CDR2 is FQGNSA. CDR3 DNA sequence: TGTGCCAGCAGCCCGGGGGGGGCCTCCTACGAGCAGTACTTC. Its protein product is CASSPGGASYEQYF.

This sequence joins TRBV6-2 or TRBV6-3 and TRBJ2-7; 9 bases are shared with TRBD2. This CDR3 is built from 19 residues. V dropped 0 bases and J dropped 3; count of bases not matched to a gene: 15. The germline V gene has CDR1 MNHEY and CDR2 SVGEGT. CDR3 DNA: TGTGCCAGCAGTTACTCGGCAGGAGAGGGGCTAGCGGGGATCTACGAGCAGTACTTC. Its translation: CASSYSAGEGLAGIYEQYF.

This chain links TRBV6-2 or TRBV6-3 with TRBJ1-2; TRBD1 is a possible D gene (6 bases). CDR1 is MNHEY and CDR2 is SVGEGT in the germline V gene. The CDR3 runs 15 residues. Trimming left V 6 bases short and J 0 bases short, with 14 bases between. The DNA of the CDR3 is TGTGCCAGCAGCACAAAAGGGGGAGCTAACTATGGCTACACCTTC. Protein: CASSTKGGANYGYTF.

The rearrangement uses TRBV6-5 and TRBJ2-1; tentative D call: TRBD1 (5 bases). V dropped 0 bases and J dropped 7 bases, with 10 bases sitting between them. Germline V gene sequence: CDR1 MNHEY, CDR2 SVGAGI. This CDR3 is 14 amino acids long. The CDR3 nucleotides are TGTGCCAGCAGTTACTCGGCAGGGTTGAATGAGCAGTTCTTC. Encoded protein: CASSYSAGLNEQFF.

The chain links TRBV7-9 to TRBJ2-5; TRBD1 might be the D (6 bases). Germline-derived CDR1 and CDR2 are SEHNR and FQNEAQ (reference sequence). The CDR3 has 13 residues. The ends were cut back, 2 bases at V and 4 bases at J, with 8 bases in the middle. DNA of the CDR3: TGTGCCAGCAGCTTATCAGGGGTAGAGACCCAGTACTTC. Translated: CASSLSGVETQYF.

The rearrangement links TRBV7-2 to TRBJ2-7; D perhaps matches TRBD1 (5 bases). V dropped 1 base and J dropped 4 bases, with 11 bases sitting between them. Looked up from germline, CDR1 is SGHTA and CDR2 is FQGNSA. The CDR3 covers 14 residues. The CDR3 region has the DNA TGTGCCAGCAGCTTAGAGCGCAGGACATACGAGCAGTACTTC. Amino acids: CASSLERRTYEQYF.

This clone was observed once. CDR3 DNA: TGTGCCAGCAGCTTAGCCTCAAACAGGGCGAATGGCTACACCTTC. Translating it yields CASSLASNRANGYTF. J is TRBJ1-2 and V is TRBV7-8, with D possibly being TRBD1 (6 bases). Germline V gene sequence: CDR1 SGHVS, CDR2 FQNEAQ. V lost 0 bases and J lost 6, with 14 bases in between. This CDR3 is built from 15 residues.